Listed below are T cell receptor beta chains from one sample, sequenced in a study of blood T cell repertoires in COVID-19. Method: immunoSEQ multiplex PCR; TCRdb's copy keeps in-frame clones and lacks some. The sample gives over 200,000 clones, approximately 84% of which show up once; approximately 1.8% is in the top ten. Sequenced: PBMCs or T cells enriched from blood (not recorded which). These TCRs come from a man aged 55 to 69 who had recovered from COVID-19. The CDR3 runs from the conserved cysteine through the conserved F or W. Fields, in order: CDR3 protein, CDR3 DNA, clone size, J gene, V gene, D gene. A D gene is named only where the DNA matches it firmly. Some rows have no size entry. The others give once, few or many, or a class for an expanded clone.

cdr3_aa: CSVDGDGQGTEAFF
cdr3_nt: TGCAGCGTTGATGGAGACGGACAGGGCACTGAAGCTTTCTTT
clone_size: .
j_call: TRBJ1-1
v_call: TRBV29-1
d_call: TRBD1

cdr3_aa: CASSHTNREPPEYYNSPLHF
cdr3_nt: TGCGCCAGCAGTCACACGAACCGGGAACCCCCCGAATACTATAATTCACCCCTCCACTTT
clone_size: .
j_call: TRBJ1-6
v_call: TRBV23-1
d_call: .

cdr3_aa: CASSPQGWQETQYF
cdr3_nt: TGTGCCAGCAGCCCACAGGGGTGGCAAGAGACCCAGTACTTC
clone_size: .
j_call: TRBJ2-5
v_call: TRBV7-3
d_call: TRBD1

cdr3_aa: CSAITGDWGGYTF
cdr3_nt: TGCAGCGCTATAACAGGGGATTGGGGTGGCTACACCTTC
clone_size: .
j_call: TRBJ1-2
v_call: TRBV29-1
d_call: TRBD1

cdr3_aa: CASSRSNTGELFF
cdr3_nt: TGCGCCAGCAGCCGTTCGAACACCGGGGAGCTGTTTTTT
clone_size: .
j_call: TRBJ2-2
v_call: TRBV5-1
d_call: .

cdr3_aa: CASSITGRLWGYTF
cdr3_nt: TGTGCCAGCAGTATAACAGGACGGCTGTGGGGCTACACCTTC
clone_size: .
j_call: TRBJ1-2
v_call: TRBV6-5
d_call: .

cdr3_aa: CASSRMGGMNTEAFF
cdr3_nt: TGTGCCAGCAGCAGAATGGGGGGGATGAACACTGAAGCTTTCTTT
clone_size: .
j_call: TRBJ1-1
v_call: TRBV7-9
d_call: .

cdr3_aa: CASSEGSNQPQHF
cdr3_nt: TGCGCCAGCAGTGAGGGCAGCAATCAGCCCCAGCATTTT
clone_size: .
j_call: TRBJ1-5
v_call: TRBV10-2
d_call: .

cdr3_aa: CAWNGGKTEAFF
cdr3_nt: TGTGCCTGGAATGGGGGGAAAACTGAAGCTTTCTTT
clone_size: .
j_call: TRBJ1-1
v_call: TRBV30
d_call: .

cdr3_aa: CASSYSQGNYGYTF
cdr3_nt: TGTGCCAGCAGTTACTCCCAGGGCAACTATGGCTACACCTTC
clone_size: .
j_call: TRBJ1-2
v_call: TRBV6-5
d_call: .

cdr3_aa: CASSLGGRGYNSPLHF
cdr3_nt: TGTGCCAGCAGCTTAGGCGGTCGCGGGTATAATTCACCCCTCCACTTT
clone_size: .
j_call: TRBJ1-6
v_call: TRBV13
d_call: .

cdr3_aa: CASSQTLLRGTEAFF
cdr3_nt: TGCGCCAGCAGCCAAACGCTCCTCAGGGGCACTGAAGCTTTCTTT
clone_size: .
j_call: TRBJ1-1
v_call: TRBV4-3
d_call: .

cdr3_aa: CASSRPQGPNSGELFF
cdr3_nt: TGTGCCAGTAGTAGGCCCCAGGGGCCCAACTCCGGGGAGCTGTTTTTT
clone_size: .
j_call: TRBJ2-2
v_call: TRBV19
d_call: .

cdr3_aa: CASSRSTGELFF
cdr3_nt: TGTGCCAGCAGTCGGAGCACCGGGGAGCTGTTTTTT
clone_size: .
j_call: TRBJ2-2
v_call: TRBV6-5
d_call: .

cdr3_aa: CASSRGVNTEAFF
cdr3_nt: TGTGCCAGTAGTCGGGGGGTGAACACTGAAGCTTTCTTT
clone_size: .
j_call: TRBJ1-1
v_call: TRBV19
d_call: .

cdr3_aa: CASSYAGLQPQHF
cdr3_nt: TGTGCCAGCAGTTACGCAGGACTACAGCCCCAGCATTTT
clone_size: .
j_call: TRBJ1-5
v_call: TRBV6-2/TRBV6-3
d_call: .

cdr3_aa: CASSLDRGFSSGNTIYF
cdr3_nt: TGCGCCAGCAGCTTGGACAGGGGGTTCAGCTCTGGAAACACCATATATTTT
clone_size: .
j_call: TRBJ1-3
v_call: TRBV5-1
d_call: TRBD1

cdr3_aa: CASSIQGANEQFF
cdr3_nt: TGTGCCAGCAGTATACAGGGGGCCAATGAGCAGTTCTTC
clone_size: .
j_call: TRBJ2-1
v_call: TRBV6-5
d_call: TRBD1

cdr3_aa: CASSLDRISYEQYF
cdr3_nt: TGTGCCAGCAGCTTAGATCGAATTAGCTACGAGCAGTACTTC
clone_size: .
j_call: TRBJ2-7
v_call: TRBV11-3
d_call: .

cdr3_aa: CASGLAFSGQEDQPQHF
cdr3_nt: TGTGCTAGTGGTTTGGCCTTCTCGGGACAGGAAGATCAGCCCCAGCATTTT
clone_size: .
j_call: TRBJ1-5
v_call: TRBV12-5
d_call: TRBD1

cdr3_aa: CASSPTGGHAGELFF
cdr3_nt: TGTGCCAGCAGCCCCACGGGAGGTCACGCCGGGGAGCTGTTTTTT
clone_size: .
j_call: TRBJ2-2
v_call: TRBV11-3
d_call: TRBD2

cdr3_aa: CASRAGTGGAGGYTF
cdr3_nt: TGTGCCAGCAGGGCCGGGACAGGGGGCGCGGGGGGCTACACCTTC
clone_size: .
j_call: TRBJ1-2
v_call: TRBV7-2
d_call: TRBD1

cdr3_aa: CASSLVREDNEQFF
cdr3_nt: TGTGCCAGCAGCTTAGTTCGGGAGGACAATGAGCAGTTCTTC
clone_size: .
j_call: TRBJ2-1
v_call: TRBV7-3
d_call: TRBD2

cdr3_aa: CASSLGGGTDQLNYGYTF
cdr3_nt: TGCGCCAGCAGCTTGGGAGGGGGGACAGACCAGCTTAACTATGGCTACACCTTC
clone_size: .
j_call: TRBJ1-2
v_call: TRBV5-1
d_call: TRBD1

cdr3_aa: CASSHAWVGGDTTEKLFF
cdr3_nt: TGCGCCAGCAGCCATGCCTGGGTTGGAGGGGATACTACTGAAAAACTGTTTTTT
clone_size: .
j_call: TRBJ1-4
v_call: TRBV4-1
d_call: .

cdr3_aa: CASSPLRTGESYNSPLHF
cdr3_nt: TGTGCCAGCTCACCATTAAGGACAGGGGAATCCTATAATTCACCCCTCCACTTT
clone_size: .
j_call: TRBJ1-6
v_call: TRBV18
d_call: TRBD1

cdr3_aa: CAISESKRMTYEQYF
cdr3_nt: TGTGCCATCAGTGAGTCGAAACGGATGACTTACGAGCAGTACTTC
clone_size: .
j_call: TRBJ2-7
v_call: TRBV10-3
d_call: .

cdr3_aa: CASSGDRGGFGYTF
cdr3_nt: TGTGCCAGCAGCGGGGACAGGGGGGGGTTTGGCTACACCTTC
clone_size: .
j_call: TRBJ1-2
v_call: TRBV4-2
d_call: TRBD1

cdr3_aa: CASSLAGGELFF
cdr3_nt: TGTGCCAGCAGCTTAGCCGGGGGGGAGCTGTTTTTT
clone_size: .
j_call: TRBJ2-2
v_call: TRBV7-8
d_call: .

cdr3_aa: CAISPGTDGTEAFF
cdr3_nt: TGTGCCATCAGCCCCGGGACTGATGGCACTGAAGCTTTCTTT
clone_size: few
j_call: TRBJ1-1
v_call: TRBV10-3
d_call: .

cdr3_aa: CASSATRETQYF
cdr3_nt: TGTGCCAGCAGTGCGACACGAGAGACCCAGTACTTC
clone_size: .
j_call: TRBJ2-5
v_call: TRBV2
d_call: .

cdr3_aa: CASSLEGEEIYEQYF
cdr3_nt: TGTGCCAGCAGCTTAGAAGGGGAAGAAATCTACGAGCAGTACTTC
clone_size: .
j_call: TRBJ2-7
v_call: TRBV11-1
d_call: .

cdr3_aa: CASSLGQGDTEAFF
cdr3_nt: TGTGCCAGCAGCTTAGGACAGGGCGACACTGAAGCTTTCTTT
clone_size: .
j_call: TRBJ1-1
v_call: TRBV7-9
d_call: TRBD1

cdr3_aa: CASSLDQGALSGELFF
cdr3_nt: TGCGCCAGCAGCTTAGACCAGGGGGCACTGTCCGGGGAGCTGTTTTTT
clone_size: .
j_call: TRBJ2-2
v_call: TRBV5-1
d_call: TRBD1

cdr3_aa: CASSSVDRARIDFF
cdr3_nt: TGTGCCAGCAGCTCAGTGGACAGGGCGCGTATAGATTTCTTT
clone_size: .
j_call: TRBJ1-1
v_call: TRBV7-2
d_call: TRBD1

cdr3_aa: CASSTRQGAGETQYF
cdr3_nt: TGTGCCAGTAGTACCAGACAGGGGGCAGGAGAGACCCAGTACTTC
clone_size: .
j_call: TRBJ2-5
v_call: TRBV19
d_call: TRBD1

cdr3_aa: CASSLVSGTPYGYTF
cdr3_nt: TGTGCCAGCAGCTTAGTTTCAGGGACACCCTATGGCTACACCTTC
clone_size: .
j_call: TRBJ1-2
v_call: TRBV7-8
d_call: .

cdr3_aa: CASSLTGSPEAFF
cdr3_nt: TGCGCCAGCAGCCTAACAGGGTCCCCTGAAGCTTTCTTT
clone_size: .
j_call: TRBJ1-1
v_call: TRBV5-1
d_call: .

cdr3_aa: CASIRSGENTEAFF
cdr3_nt: TGTGCCAGCATTAGGTCGGGGGAGAACACTGAAGCTTTCTTT
clone_size: .
j_call: TRBJ1-1
v_call: TRBV6-5
d_call: .

cdr3_aa: CASLATDYYGYTF
cdr3_nt: TGTGCCAGCCTAGCTACGGACTACTATGGCTACACCTTC
clone_size: .
j_call: TRBJ1-2
v_call: TRBV19
d_call: .

cdr3_aa: CSAAGGGEGYTF
cdr3_nt: TGCAGCGCCGCAGGCGGGGGCGAGGGCTACACCTTC
clone_size: once
j_call: TRBJ1-2
v_call: TRBV29-1
d_call: .

cdr3_aa: CASKPTGGTTGELFF
cdr3_nt: TGTGCCAGTAAACCGACAGGGGGGACGACCGGGGAGCTGTTTTTT
clone_size: .
j_call: TRBJ2-2
v_call: TRBV19
d_call: TRBD1

cdr3_aa: CSASGQPQAFF
cdr3_nt: TGCAGTGCTAGCGGACAGCCTCAAGCTTTCTTT
clone_size: .
j_call: TRBJ1-1
v_call: TRBV20-1
d_call: .

cdr3_aa: CASRRDRGNNSPLHF
cdr3_nt: TGTGCCAGCCGCCGGGACAGGGGAAATAATTCACCCCTCCACTTT
clone_size: .
j_call: TRBJ1-6
v_call: TRBV2
d_call: TRBD1

cdr3_aa: CASSRGTGLGNEKLFF
cdr3_nt: TGTGCCAGCAGCCGCGGGACAGGGCTCGGTAATGAAAAACTGTTTTTT
clone_size: .
j_call: TRBJ1-4
v_call: TRBV3-1/TRBV3-2
d_call: TRBD1

cdr3_aa: CASSSGKNFGYEQYF
cdr3_nt: TGTGCCAGCTCATCGGGTAAAAATTTCGGCTACGAGCAGTACTTC
clone_size: .
j_call: TRBJ2-7
v_call: TRBV18
d_call: .

cdr3_aa: CASSPKTGPNSPLHF
cdr3_nt: TGCGCCAGCAGCCCGAAGACAGGACCTAATTCACCCCTCCACTTT
clone_size: .
j_call: TRBJ1-6
v_call: TRBV5-1
d_call: .

cdr3_aa: CASSLDRGLRGTEAFF
cdr3_nt: TGTGCCAGTAGTCTGGACAGGGGGCTGAGGGGCACTGAAGCTTTCTTT
clone_size: .
j_call: TRBJ1-1
v_call: TRBV19
d_call: TRBD1

cdr3_aa: CATQQGEVDSPLHF
cdr3_nt: TGTGCCACTCAACAGGGGGAAGTGGATTCACCCCTCCACTTT
clone_size: once
j_call: TRBJ1-6
v_call: TRBV6-5
d_call: TRBD1

cdr3_aa: CASSLEGSTDTQYF
cdr3_nt: TGTGCCAGCAGTTTAGAGGGTAGCACAGATACGCAGTATTTT
clone_size: .
j_call: TRBJ2-3
v_call: TRBV27
d_call: .

cdr3_aa: CASRLEVGYGYTF
cdr3_nt: TGTGCCAGCCGATTAGAAGTCGGCTATGGCTACACCTTC
clone_size: few
j_call: TRBJ1-2
v_call: TRBV19
d_call: .

cdr3_aa: CASSSRAGGKNIQYF
cdr3_nt: TGTGCCAGCAGCTCCCGGGCAGGGGGCAAAAACATTCAGTACTTC
clone_size: .
j_call: TRBJ2-4
v_call: TRBV7-3
d_call: TRBD1

cdr3_aa: CAWSSQGGQPQHF
cdr3_nt: TGTGCCTGGAGTTCCCAGGGCGGTCAGCCCCAGCATTTT
clone_size: .
j_call: TRBJ1-5
v_call: TRBV30
d_call: .

cdr3_aa: CASSRTGGSGEQFF
cdr3_nt: TGTGCCAGCAGCCGCACAGGGGGCTCTGGCGAGCAGTTCTTC
clone_size: once
j_call: TRBJ2-1
v_call: TRBV11-2
d_call: TRBD1

cdr3_aa: CASSEGGDSFSGNTIYF
cdr3_nt: TGTGCCAGCAGCGAAGGGGGAGACAGCTTCTCTGGAAACACCATATATTTT
clone_size: few
j_call: TRBJ1-3
v_call: TRBV9
d_call: .

cdr3_aa: CASSRDSGNNSPLHF
cdr3_nt: TGTGCCAGCAGCCGGGACAGTGGGAATAATTCACCCCTCCACTTT
clone_size: .
j_call: TRBJ1-6
v_call: TRBV6-5
d_call: TRBD1

cdr3_aa: CASSFSQGAGNTIYF
cdr3_nt: TGTGCCAGCAGCTTCAGTCAGGGGGCTGGAAACACCATATATTTT
clone_size: .
j_call: TRBJ1-3
v_call: TRBV5-5
d_call: TRBD1

cdr3_aa: CASRSGTGWNQPQHF
cdr3_nt: TGTGCCAGCAGATCAGGGACAGGTTGGAATCAGCCCCAGCATTTT
clone_size: .
j_call: TRBJ1-5
v_call: TRBV6-5
d_call: TRBD1